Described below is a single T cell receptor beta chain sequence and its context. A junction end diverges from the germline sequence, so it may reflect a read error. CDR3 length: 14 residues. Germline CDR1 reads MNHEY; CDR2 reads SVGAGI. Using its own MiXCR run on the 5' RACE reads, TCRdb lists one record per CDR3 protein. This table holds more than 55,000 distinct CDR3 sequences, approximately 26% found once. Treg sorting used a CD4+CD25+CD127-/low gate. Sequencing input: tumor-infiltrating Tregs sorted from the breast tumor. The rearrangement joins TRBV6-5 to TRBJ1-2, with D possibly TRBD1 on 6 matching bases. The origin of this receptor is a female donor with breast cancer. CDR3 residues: CANSGKGVYRGYTF. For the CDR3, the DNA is TGTGCCAACAGTGGGAAGGGGGTTTATCGTGGCTACACCTTC.